This T cell receptor beta chain was retrieved from a study of T cells expressing NK-cell markers. The germline gives CDR1 SQVTM, CDR2 ANQGSEA. CDR3 size: 13 residues. TCRdb re-called the 5' RACE reads; every CDR3 protein appears as one record, without DNA. This sample's table has 350,000 to 450,000 distinct CDR3 sequences. The TCR sequence derives from a man aged 18 to 69 in good health. Material: blood T cells: a sorted CD56 or NKG2C T cell subset, CD4+ or CD8+ T cells, or bulk PBMC T cells (not recorded which). The V and J genes are TRBV29-1 and TRBJ2-5. The CDR3 loop reads CSVGVGSWGTQYF.